This T cell receptor beta chain is drawn from a study of shared clonotypes between healthy human individuals. Turning to the study itself: CD4 naive cells filled three plates per donor, CD4 memory three, CD8 naive two and CD8 memory one.

For this clone: Its antigen is not identified.

Per the germline V gene, CDR1 is LGHNA and CDR2 is YSLEER. The V end was cut by 0 bases, the J end by 0 bases, with 8 bases between. The CDR3 runs 15 residues. CD8 memory was a combination of CD45RO+ cells and CCR7-negative CD45RA+ TemRA cells. The assay was immunoSEQ multiplex PCR, and TCRdb's table has in-frame clones only and misses some. Here the sample spans more than 80,000 clones, less than 80% being singletons. Overall study findings and caveats: A handful of donors shared 5% to 5.5% of their naive CD4 clonotypes. Among the subsets, naive ones generally showed larger estimated richness than memory ones.

The sample comprised memory CD8+ T cells sorted from blood. Subset: CD45RO+ cells pooled with CCR7-negative TemRA cells. The receptor's source is a man under 40 in good health. The genes are TRBV4-3 and TRBJ1-1; no clear D gene. Written as DNA, the CDR3 is TGCGCCAGCAGCCAAGATCCGGGAGTGAACACTGAAGCTTTCTTT. As protein: CASSQDPGVNTEAFF.